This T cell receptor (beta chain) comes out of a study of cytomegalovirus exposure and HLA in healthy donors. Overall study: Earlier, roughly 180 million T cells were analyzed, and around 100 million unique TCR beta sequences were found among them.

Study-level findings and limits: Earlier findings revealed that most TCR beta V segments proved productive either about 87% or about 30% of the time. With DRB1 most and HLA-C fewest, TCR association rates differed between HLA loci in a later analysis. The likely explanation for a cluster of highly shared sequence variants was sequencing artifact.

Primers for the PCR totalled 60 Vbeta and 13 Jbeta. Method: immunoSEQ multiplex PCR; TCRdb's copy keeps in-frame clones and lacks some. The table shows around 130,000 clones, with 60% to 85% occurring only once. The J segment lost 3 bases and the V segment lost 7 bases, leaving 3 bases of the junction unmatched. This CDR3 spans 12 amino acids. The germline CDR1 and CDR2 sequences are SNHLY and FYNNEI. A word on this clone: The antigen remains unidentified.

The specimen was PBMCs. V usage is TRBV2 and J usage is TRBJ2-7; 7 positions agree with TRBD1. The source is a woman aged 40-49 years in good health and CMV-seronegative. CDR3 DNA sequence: TGTGCCAGCAAAGACAGGGACTACGAGCAGTACTTC. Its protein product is CASKDRDYEQYF.